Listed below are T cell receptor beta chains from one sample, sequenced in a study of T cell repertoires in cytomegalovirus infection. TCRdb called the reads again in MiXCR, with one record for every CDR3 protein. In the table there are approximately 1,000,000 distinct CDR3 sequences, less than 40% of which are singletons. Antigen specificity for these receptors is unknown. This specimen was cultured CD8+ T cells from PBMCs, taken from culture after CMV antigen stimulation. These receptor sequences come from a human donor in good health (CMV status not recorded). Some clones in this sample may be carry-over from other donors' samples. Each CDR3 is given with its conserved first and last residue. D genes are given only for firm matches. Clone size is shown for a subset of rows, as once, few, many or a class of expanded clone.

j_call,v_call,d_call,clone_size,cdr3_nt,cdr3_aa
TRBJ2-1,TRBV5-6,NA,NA,TGTGCCAGCATCCCCAGGAGGGAGAGCTCCTACAATGAGCAGTTCTTC,CASIPRRESSYNEQFF
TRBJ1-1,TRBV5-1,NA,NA,TGCGCCAGCTACGGACAAAACACTGAAGCTTTCTTT,CASYGQNTEAFF
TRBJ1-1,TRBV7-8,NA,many,TGTGCCAGCAGCTCAAGTCGCCGGCGTGGCACTGAAGCTTTCTTT,CASSSSRRRGTEAFF
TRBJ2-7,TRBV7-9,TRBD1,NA,TGTGCCAGCAGCTACCGGGACAGGGGCACGTACGAGCAGTACTTC,CASSYRDRGTYEQYF
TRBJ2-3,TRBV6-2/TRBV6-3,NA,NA,TGTGCCAGCAGTTATGATCGGGACTCCCCCTTCGTCACAGATACGCAGTATTTT,CASSYDRDSPFVTDTQYF
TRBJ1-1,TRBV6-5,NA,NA,TGTGCCAGCACCGGACTCCAGGGACTGAACACTGAAGCTTTCTTT,CASTGLQGLNTEAFF
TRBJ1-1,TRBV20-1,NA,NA,TGCAGTGCTAGAGATGGGAGGGAGGGGGACACTGAAGCTTTCTTT,CSARDGREGDTEAFF
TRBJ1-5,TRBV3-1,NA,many,TGTGCCAGCAGCCGAACAGGGTATAGCAATCAGCCCCAGCATTTT,CASSRTGYSNQPQHF
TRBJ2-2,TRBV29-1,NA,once,TGCAGCGTTGAAATGGACGCGAACACCGGGGAGCTGTTTTTT,CSVEMDANTGELFF
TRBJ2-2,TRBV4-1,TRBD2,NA,TGCGCCAGCAGCCCTGGGGGACTAGCGGGTTACACCGGGGAGCTGTTTTTT,CASSPGGLAGYTGELFF
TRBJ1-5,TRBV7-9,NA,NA,TGTGCCAGCAGCCCCAGTGGAAGATATAGCAATCAGCCCCAGCATTTT,CASSPSGRYSNQPQHF
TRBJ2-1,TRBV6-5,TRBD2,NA,TGTGCCAGCAGTTACTCGTGGGGCGGGGGGGTAAATGAGCAGTTCTTC,CASSYSWGGGVNEQFF
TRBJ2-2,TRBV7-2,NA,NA,TGTGCCAGCAGCCATATATCCCCGACAGTTAGCGGGGAGCTGTTTTTT,CASSHISPTVSGELFF
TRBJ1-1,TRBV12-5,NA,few,TGTGCTAGTGCCCCGCCGGGAGGGAACACTGAAGCTTTCTTT,CASAPPGGNTEAFF
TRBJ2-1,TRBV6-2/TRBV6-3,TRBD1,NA,TGTGCCAGCAGTTACCGCAAGACAGGGGGCCTGGACAATGAGCAGTTCTTC,CASSYRKTGGLDNEQFF
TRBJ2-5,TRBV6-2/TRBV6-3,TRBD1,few,TGTGCCAGCAGTTACGCCCGGGACAGGGGGCGAGAGACCCAGTACTTC,CASSYARDRGRETQYF
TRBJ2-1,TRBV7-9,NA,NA,TGTGCCAGCAGCGTGCCTGACGGGAGCTCCTACAATGAGCAGTTCTTC,CASSVPDGSSYNEQFF
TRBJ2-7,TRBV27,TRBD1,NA,TGTGCCAGCAGTTCCACAGGGGGCGCAACATCCGAGCAGTACTTC,CASSSTGGATSEQYF
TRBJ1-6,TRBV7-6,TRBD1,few,TGTGCCAGCAGCCCAGGGGGGGGCATTTCCTATAATTCACCCCTCCACTTT,CASSPGGGISYNSPLHF
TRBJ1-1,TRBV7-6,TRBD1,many,TGTGCCAGCAGCCCAGGGGGGGCGGTGAACACTGAAGCTTTCTTT,CASSPGGAVNTEAFF
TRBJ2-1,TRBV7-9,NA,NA,TGTGCCAGCCAACTGGGGGGGGCCCTTTACAATGAGCAGTTCTTC,CASQLGGALYNEQFF
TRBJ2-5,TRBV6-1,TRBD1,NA,TGTGCCAGCAGTTCCCGGACAGGGGCCGTAATAGAGACCCAGTACTTC,CASSSRTGAVIETQYF
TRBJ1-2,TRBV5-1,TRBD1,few,TGCGCCAGCAGCTTCCTACCGGGACAGGGGAACTATGGCTACACCTTC,CASSFLPGQGNYGYTF
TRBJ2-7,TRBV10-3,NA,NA,TGTGCCATCAGAGGGTCAAGCGAACAGGGAACCCACGAGCAGTACTTC,CAIRGSSEQGTHEQYF
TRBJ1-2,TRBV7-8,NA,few,TGTGCCAGCAGCTTAATGGGGGCGCGGGGCTATGGCTACACCTTC,CASSLMGARGYGYTF
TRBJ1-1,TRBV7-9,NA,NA,TGTGCCAGCGTCCGCCAGGGAAGGACTGAAGCTTTCTTT,CASVRQGRTEAFF
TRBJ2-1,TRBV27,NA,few,TGTGCCAGCAGTCCCGACAGACTCCACTACAATGAGCAGTTCTTC,CASSPDRLHYNEQFF
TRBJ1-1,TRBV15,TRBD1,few,TGTGCCACCCAACTAAGCACCCAGGGGGGGGGTGAAGCTTTCTTT,CATQLSTQGGGEAFF
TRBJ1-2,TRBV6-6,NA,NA,TGTGCCAGCAGTTCTGCGTGGCACGGAGATGGCTACACCTTC,CASSSAWHGDGYTF
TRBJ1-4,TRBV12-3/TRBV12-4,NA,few,TGTGCCAGCAGTTTTAATCCGGGGGCAGAAGTAATTGAAAAACTGTTTTTT,CASSFNPGAEVIEKLFF
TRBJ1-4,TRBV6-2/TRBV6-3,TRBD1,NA,TGTGCCAGCAGTTACTTACCCGGGACAGAGGAGACTAATGAAAAACTGTTTTTT,CASSYLPGTEETNEKLFF
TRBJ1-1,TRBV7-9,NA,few,TGTGCCAGCAGCTTCCCCCAGGCCCAGGGATCTGAAGCTTTCTTT,CASSFPQAQGSEAFF
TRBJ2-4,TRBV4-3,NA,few,TGCGCCAGCAGCCAAGATGGGGCGGGGCTAGCCAAAAACATTCAGTACTTC,CASSQDGAGLAKNIQYF
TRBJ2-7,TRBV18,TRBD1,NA,TGTGCCAGCTCAGACCCGGGACAGGGGGAGTACGAGCAGTACTTC,CASSDPGQGEYEQYF
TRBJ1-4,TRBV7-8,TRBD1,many,TGTGCCAGCAGACTACGGATATCGACAGGGGGGGATGAAAAACTGTTTTTT,CASRLRISTGGDEKLFF
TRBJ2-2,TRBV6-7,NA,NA,TGTGTCACCTTAAGGGGATCAAACACCGGGGAGCTGTTTTTT,CVTLRGSNTGELFF
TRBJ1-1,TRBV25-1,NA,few,TGTGCCAGCAGTGATCCGACGGCCGAGAACACTGAAGCTTTCTTT,CASSDPTAENTEAFF
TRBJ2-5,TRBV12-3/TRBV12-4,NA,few,TGTGCCAGCAGTTTTAAATCTGGGACTTCCCAAGAGACCCAGTACTTC,CASSFKSGTSQETQYF
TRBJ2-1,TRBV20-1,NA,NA,TGCAGTGCTAGAGGACTAGGTTCCTACAATGAGCAGTTCTTC,CSARGLGSYNEQFF